Following are 14 T cell receptor beta chains from one sample sequenced in a study of T cells in Graves' hyperthyroidism and ophthalmopathy. Amplified TCR beta CDR3 regions derived from RNA transcripts. The HTBI primer set drove a first-round RT-PCR of the TCR CDR3. TCRdb recomputed calls from the multiplex PCR reads with MiXCR, one row per CDR3 protein. The sample records approximately 610,000 distinct CDR3 sequences, roughly 14% being singletons. Sequenced material: blood. The receptors stem from a woman between 35 and 50 years old with Graves' ophthalmopathy.

This sequence joins TRBV28 and TRBJ2-7; 9 bases agree with TRBD1. J gave up 3 bases and V 2 bases, and 5 bases lay outside the gene matches. The CDR3 totals 15 residues. Germline loops: CDR1 MDHEN, CDR2 SYDVKM. CDR3 coding DNA: TGTGCCAGCAGTTTAGTGGACAGGGGAAACTACGAGCAGTACTTC. This encodes CASSLVDRGNYEQYF.

This clonotype was seen at least ten times. This sequence joins TRBV6-5 and TRBJ2-7; tentatively, D is TRBD2 (5 bases). The CDR3 loop spans 17 amino acids. V dropped 0 bases and J dropped 3 bases, with 18 bases sitting between them. Germline lookup yields CDR1 MNHEY and CDR2 SVGAGI. The CDR3 nucleotides are TGTGCCAGCAGTTACTCCCAATTTCCCGAGGGAGACTACGAGCAGTACTTC. Its protein is CASSYSQFPEGDYEQYF.

This clonotype has a count of ten or more. The rearrangement uses TRBV7-9 and TRBJ1-3, with unresolved D. The CDR3 contains 14 residues. The V end was cut by 1 base, the J end by 5 bases, with 9 bases between. Germline lookup yields CDR1 SEHNR and CDR2 FQNEAQ (reference sequence). The DNA of the CDR3 is TGTGCCAGCAGCTTAGTTGCCGGCCGAAACACCATATATTTT. This codes for CASSLVAGRNTIYF.

This chain joins TRBV10-2 and TRBJ1-1; 11 nucleotides line up with TRBD1. Germline assignment: CDR1 WSHSY and CDR2 SAAADI. V was pared by 6 bases and J by 5 bases, with 8 bases of the junction left unmatched. This CDR3 comprises 15 residues. The CDR3 nucleotides read TGCGCCAGCAGCCGTGGCGGACAGGGGGCGACTGAAGCTTTCTTT. This gives the protein CASSRGGQGATEAFF.

V is TRBV12-3 or TRBV12-4 and J is TRBJ2-5, with TRBD2 identical over 8 bases. V was pared by 2 bases and J by 9 bases, with 11 bases of the junction left unmatched. This CDR3 has 15 residues. The CDR3 is CASSLSGGGTLSQYF. CDR3 sequence (DNA): TGTGCCAGCAGTTTATCCGGCGGGGGGACATTGTCCCAGTACTTC.

This clonotype appeared a few times. The chain recombines TRBV18 with TRBJ1-1; no firm D call. V lost 0 bases, J lost 7 bases, and 12 bases lay in between. This CDR3 comprises 14 residues. Germline values: CDR1 KGHSH, CDR2 LQKENI. CDR3 coding DNA: TGTGCCAGCTCACCACCCAGCCTAACAGATGAAGCTTTCTTT. Translated: CASSPPSLTDEAFF. The complete variable domain, with remaining parts taken from reference TRBV18 and TRBJ1-1, reads NAGVMQNPRHLVRRRGQEARLRCSPMKGHSHVYWYRQLPEEGLKFMVYLQKENIIDESGMPKERFSAEFPKEGPSILRIQQVVRGDSAAYFCASSPPSLTDEAFFGQGTRLTVV.

This clonotype was detected many times. The chain employs TRBV11-2 and TRBJ1-2, with D tentatively TRBD1 (6 bases). This CDR3 has 17 amino acids. Trimming shortened V by 1 base and J by 0 bases, and 15 bases separated the two germline ends. The germline V gene has CDR1 SGHAT and CDR2 FQNNGV. The CDR3 region is CASSLGQAKQTNYGYTF. For the CDR3, the DNA is TGTGCCAGCAGCTTAGGACAGGCTAAGCAAACTAACTATGGCTACACCTTC.

V gene TRBV5-1 combines with J gene TRBJ1-1; perhaps TRBD1 as D (5 bases). Trimming took off 3 bases at V and 3 bases at J, with 12 bases between the two ends. The CDR3 contains 14 residues. Germline V gene data show CDR1 as SGHRS and CDR2 as YFSETQ. The CDR3 nucleotides read TGCGCCAGCAGCTGGATTCGGGGGGACACTGAAGCTTTCTTT. This translates into CASSWIRGDTEAFF.

This clonotype was picked up many times. The rearrangement joins TRBV4-1 to TRBJ2-3, with TRBD2 as a possible D gene (5 bases). Trimming pared 4 bases from V and 6 bases from J, leaving 11 bases between. This CDR3 region has 13 residues. CDR1 is MGHRA, CDR2 YSYEKL, per germline. CDR3 sequence: CASSPDWWDTQYF. The DNA of the CDR3 is TGCGCCAGCAGCCCGGACTGGTGGGATACGCAGTATTTT.

Many counts were recorded for this clonotype. V is TRBV28 and J is TRBJ2-2; 10 bases are shared with TRBD2. Germline V gene lookup returns CDR1 MDHEN and CDR2 SYDVKM. The CDR3 spans 18 residues. V lost 3 bases to trimming and J lost 5 bases; unmatched junction nucleotides: 12. The CDR3 loop is CASSFSGLAGVWTGELFF. The CDR3 nucleotides read TGTGCCAGCAGTTTCTCCGGTCTAGCGGGAGTGTGGACCGGGGAGCTGTTTTTT.

This clonotype was detected only a few times. Being one base from a much bigger clone, this may be a read error. This rearrangement joins TRBV12-5 to TRBJ2-5, with 7 bases identical to TRBD2. This CDR3 region has 16 residues. Germline V CDR1 and CDR2: LGHNT, FRNRAP. For the CDR3, the DNA is TGTGCTAGTGGTTTGACCGGGACTACCGACCAAGAGACCCGGTACTTC. It yields the protein CASGLTGTTDQETRYF.

This clonotype was recorded at least ten times. The CDR3 here is CASSSITGLGETQYF. CDR3 in DNA: TGCGCCAGCAGCTCCATTACAGGGTTGGGAGAGACCCAGTACTTC. The chain is built from TRBV5-1 and TRBJ2-5, with a tentative D call TRBD1 (6 bases). Trimming removed 3 bases from V and 4 bases from J, with 16 bases in between. CDR3 length: 15 amino acids. Germline loops: CDR1 SGHRS, CDR2 YFSETQ.

This clonotype came up many times. The V gene is TRBV7-2, the J gene TRBJ1-1; D is unresolved. Germline loops: CDR1 SGHTA, CDR2 FQGNSA. This CDR3 has 16 amino acids. Trimming removed 2 bases at V and 6 bases at J, with 19 bases between. The CDR3 DNA follows: TGTGCCAGCAGCTTACGTTCCGTAGGTCCGGGCGCTGAAGCTTTCTTT. It codes for CASSLRSVGPGAEAFF. The full variable domain, completed using reference TRBV7-2 and TRBJ1-1, is GAGVSQSPSNKVTEKGKDVELRCDPISGHTALYWYRQSLGQGLEFLIYFQGNSAPDKSGLPSDRFSAERTGGSVSTLTIQRTQQEDSAVYLCASSLRSVGPGAEAFFGQGTRLTVV.

The table lists this clonotype with many counts. The V call is TRBV27, the J call TRBJ2-7; TRBD1 might be the D (6 bases). There are 13 residues in the CDR3. From germline, CDR1 is MNHEY and CDR2 SMNVEV (reference sequence). Deletions cut 6 bases from V and 3 bases from J, with 12 bases between. The CDR3 protein is CASRTRGSYEQYF. CDR3 in DNA: TGTGCCAGCAGAACGAGGGGGAGCTACGAGCAGTACTTC.